These 17 T cell receptor beta chains were sequenced from one sample in a study of blood T cell repertoires in COVID-19. Clones were sequenced by immunoSEQ multiplex PCR, and TCRdb holds only the in-frame ones, with some missing. The data hold about 300,000 clones, with around 88% observed a single time. Material: peripheral blood. These receptors all stem from a woman aged 25 to 39 who had recovered from COVID-19.

The chain couples TRBV7-2 to TRBJ1-1; 7 positions match TRBD1. The CDR3 totals 13 residues. The ends lost 5 bases at V and 5 bases at J; junction bases unmatched: 5. Germline CDR1 is SGHTA and CDR2 is FQGNSA. CDR3 region: CASSPAGGTEAFF. For the CDR3, the DNA is TGTGCCAGCAGCCCCGCAGGGGGGACTGAAGCTTTCTTT.

This chain connects TRBV5-1 to TRBJ2-2; 9 nucleotides line up with TRBD1. V lost 4 bases, J lost 9 bases, and 7 bases stayed unmatched. Germline lookup yields CDR1 SGHRS and CDR2 YFSETQ. This CDR3 has 14 amino acids. CDR3 in amino acids: CASSPGTGPRELFF. CDR3 nucleotide sequence: TGCGCCAGCAGCCCCGGGACAGGGCCCAGGGAGCTGTTTTTT.

V gene TRBV19 combines with J gene TRBJ1-3, with D possibly TRBD1 on 5 matching bases. Trimming pared 4 bases from V and 4 bases from J, leaving 14 bases between. Per the germline V gene, CDR1 is LNHDA and CDR2 is SQIVND (reference sequence). This CDR3 contains 15 residues. The CDR3 bases are TGTGCCAGTAGTAGCATGGGGCAGGTCGGAAACACCATATATTTT. This gives the protein CASSSMGQVGNTIYF.

This chain uses TRBV5-1 with TRBJ2-2; no clear D. V was clipped by 0 bases and J by 4 bases, with 7 bases between them. CDR1 SGHRS and CDR2 YFSETQ come from the germline V gene. There are 14 residues in the CDR3. The CDR3 reads CASSLVVGTGELFF. The CDR3, as DNA: TGCGCCAGCAGCTTGGTGGTCGGCACCGGGGAGCTGTTTTTT.

The chain couples TRBV4-3 to TRBJ1-4; 9 bases are a match to TRBD1. The CDR3 is 15 amino acids. Germline trimming cut 4 bases from V and 7 bases from J; bases unmatched to any gene: 7. Germline values: CDR1 LGHNA, CDR2 YSLEER. The CDR3 coding sequence is TGCGCCAGCAGCCTGACCGGACAGGGGACTGAAAAACTGTTTTTT. This translates into CASSLTGQGTEKLFF.

The rearrangement links TRBV27 to TRBJ2-3, with 10 bases that match TRBD2. The CDR3 has 15 residues. Germline loops: CDR1 MNHEY, CDR2 SMNVEV (reference sequence). V trimming: 2 bases; J trimming: 4 bases; junction bases outside the gene matches: 3. The chain's CDR3 is CASSLKRGGSDTQYF. The CDR3 bases are TGTGCCAGCAGTTTAAAGCGGGGGGGCTCAGATACGCAGTATTTT.

A single count supports this clone. V is TRBV2 and J is TRBJ2-5; 11 nucleotides match TRBD2. The length of the CDR3 is 16 residues. The J segment lost 1 base and the V segment lost 5 bases, leaving 6 bases of the junction unmatched. The germline V gene has CDR1 SNHLY and CDR2 FYNNEI. The CDR3 spells CASSTPSGGSQETQYF. The DNA of the CDR3 is TGTGCCAGCAGTACCCCTAGCGGGGGGAGCCAAGAGACCCAGTACTTC.

V and J are TRBV7-9 and TRBJ2-1; D might be TRBD2 (5 bases). Germline V lookup: CDR1 SEHNR, CDR2 FQNEAQ (reference sequence). With 1 base removed from V and 4 bases from J, the gap between germline ends came to 8 bases. There are 14 residues in the CDR3. The CDR3 DNA follows: TGTGCCAGCAGCTTAGTACGGGGTTACAATGAGCAGTTCTTC. It yields the protein CASSLVRGYNEQFF. The whole variable domain, filled in from reference TRBV7-9 and TRBJ2-1, reads DTGVSQNPRHKITKRGQNVTFRCDPISEHNRLYWYRQTLGQGPEFLTYFQNEAQLEKSRLLSDRFSAERPKGSFSTLEIQRTEQGDSAMYLCASSLVRGYNEQFFGPGTRLTVL.

This chain uses TRBV6-5 with TRBJ2-7, with D unresolved. This CDR3 contains 11 residues. Trimming took 4 bases from V and 3 from J, leaving 4 bases between them. The germline V gene encodes CDR1 MNHEY and CDR2 SVGAGI. The CDR3 protein is CASSSYYEQYF. CDR3 bases: TGTGCCAGCAGTTCTTACTACGAGCAGTACTTC.

The rearrangement joins TRBV5-1 to TRBJ1-5, with a tentative D call TRBD1 (6 bases). Germline loops: CDR1 SGHRS, CDR2 YFSETQ. V was cut by 0 bases and J by 2 bases, with 9 bases left in between. The CDR3 length is 15 residues. As DNA, the CDR3 is TGCGCCAGCAGCTTGGGCGCAGGGGGCAATCAGCCCCAGCATTTT. Encoded protein: CASSLGAGGNQPQHF.

The V gene is TRBV12-3 or TRBV12-4, the J gene TRBJ2-7, with 9 bases matching TRBD1. The CDR3 sequence is 13 residues long. Trimming cost V 3 bases and J 6 bases; bases outside gene matches: 3. The CDR3: CASSLGQGGEQYF. In DNA, the CDR3 is TGTGCCAGCAGTTTGGGACAGGGCGGCGAGCAGTACTTC.

V is TRBV4-1 and J is TRBJ2-3; D not certain. Trimming shortened V by 0 bases and J by 0 bases, and 7 bases separated the two germline ends. Germline V gene sequence: CDR1 MGHRA, CDR2 YSYEKL. The CDR3 has 15 amino acids. CDR3 protein: CASSQDPPSTDTQYF. The CDR3 DNA reads TGCGCCAGCAGCCAAGATCCCCCTAGCACAGATACGCAGTATTTT.

CDR3 sequence: CSVEDSFGGGTTDTQYF. CDR3 in DNA: TGCAGCGTTGAAGACTCTTTTGGCGGGGGGACCACAGATACGCAGTATTTT. This chain links TRBV29-1 with TRBJ2-3, with 8 bases that match TRBD2. There are 17 residues in the CDR3. The V gene end was trimmed by 0 bases and the J gene end by 2 bases; junction bases not matched to a gene: 10. CDR1 SQVTM and CDR2 ANQGSEA come from the germline V gene.

This clone was recorded only once. This rearrangement joins TRBV6-5 to TRBJ2-4; 7 bases line up with TRBD1. This CDR3 has 12 residues. V was pared by 5 bases and J by 5 bases, with 0 bases of the junction left unmatched. Germline V CDR1 and CDR2: MNHEY, SVGAGI. CDR3 nucleotides: TGTGCCAGCAGTACAGGGGAAAACATTCAGTACTTC. Residues: CASSTGENIQYF.

The chain links TRBV27 to TRBJ2-7; the match to TRBD2 covers 7 bases. This CDR3 spans 14 amino acids. The J segment lost 0 bases and the V segment lost 8 bases, leaving 7 bases of the junction unmatched. Germline values: CDR1 MNHEY, CDR2 SMNVEV (reference sequence). CDR3 DNA: TGTGCCAGCCCCCCCCCGGGGGGCTCCTACGAGCAGTACTTC. Protein product: CASPPPGGSYEQYF.

The genes are TRBV28 and TRBJ2-7; D unclear. Trimming cost V 6 bases and J 6 bases, with 15 bases left between them. The CDR3 contains 13 residues. CDR1 is MDHEN and CDR2 is SYDVKM in the germline V gene. The CDR3 loop is CASSSPVLPEQYF. The CDR3 nucleotides read TGTGCCAGCAGCTCGCCAGTGTTGCCCGAGCAGTACTTC.

The genes are TRBV5-5 and TRBJ1-6; possibly TRBD1 for D (5 bases). The CDR3 contains 16 residues. Trimming cost V 4 bases and J 5 bases, with 16 bases left between them. CDR1 SGHKS and CDR2 YYEKEE come from the germline V gene (reference sequence). In nucleotides, the CDR3 is TGTGCCAGCAGCCTGGGACCTGACAATCATAATTCACCCCTCCACTTT. Translating it yields CASSLGPDNHNSPLHF.